This entry describes one TCR beta chain. This clonotype has just a few counts. Its specific antigen is unknown. Base qualities were left out, and no much larger clone turns up one base away. This specimen belongs to a study of CD8 T cells in ankylosing spondylitis (dated by TCRdb to about 2017). Broadly, across the study: The study profiled T cell receptor beta repertoires in healthy donors and ankylosing spondylitis patients to find disease-linked TCR variants. The full study cohort was made up of 20 to 25 ankylosing spondylitis patients and 108 healthy donors. Peripheral blood was sampled, and synovial fluid was additionally collected from ankylosing spondylitis patients. What the research found in general, with its limitations: The disease-linked clones were reported as significantly enriched in matched synovial fluid samples from ankylosing spondylitis patients. Some motif variants were previously reported in synovial fluid and blood of reactive arthritis patients, suggesting common disease-initiation mechanisms. In peripheral blood, the disease-linked clones were found at relatively low frequencies and had a CD8+ phenotype. A TCR beta motif made up of 7 to 9 highly homologous amino acid variants appeared to be characteristic of blood from ankylosing spondylitis patients.

Reads for this sample came from an Illumina HiSeq 2500. TCR beta libraries were prepared by quantitative 5'-RACE with molecular barcodes. As for how the authors treated the data: To identify disease-linked TCR variants, a new computational method was used, one built on a probabilistic model of VDJ rearrangement. In TCRdb, the public reads were trimmed at Q25 with fastp and aligned with MiXCR, with productive beta chains retained. One record per CDR3 amino acid sequence lists the most common genes and DNA. Clone size and V and J calls follow TCRdb, not the original study. The sample table lists around 440,000 distinct CDR3 sequences, 17% of them with a count of one. The ten largest clones capture approximately 1% of the sample. There are 14 amino acids in the CDR3, from cysteine to phenylalanine inclusive. Just the 42-base CDR3 DNA is kept, in frame starting at base 1. The junction shows trimming of 1 base on V and 9 bases on J, plus 10 bases between the germline ends.

The TCR was taken from a male donor with ankylosing spondylitis. Sequenced sample: blood, either unsorted or a sorted T cell fraction (not recorded which). The rearrangement joined TRBV12-3 or TRBV12-4 to TRBJ1-6; TRBD1 is perhaps the D gene, given 6 matching bases. Read as DNA, the sequence is TGTGCCAGCAGTTTAGTGGAGGGGGGTTCACCCCTCCACTTT. This is translated as CASSLVEGGSPLHF.